This is a list of T cell receptor beta chains from one sample in a study of control samples from healthy donors and cancer patients. This table comes from immunoSEQ multiplex PCR, and its TCRdb copy is limited to in-frame clones, with some not included. The data hold approximately 140,000 clones, with under 95% observed a single time. What was sequenced was blood. These receptors all stem from a man aged 35 to 55 in good health. CDR3s leave out the opening cysteine and the closing phenylalanine or tryptophan.

v_gene	len	j_gene	CDR3aa
TRBV5-6	14	TRBJ1-1	AAASGTGGRRTEAF
TRBV14	13	TRBJ1-4	ASSQWRGDNEKLF
TRBV4-1	15	TRBJ1-1	ASSEAGTGGWNTEAF
TRBV27	15	TRBJ2-4	ASSPRQGWTAKNIQY
TRBV7-9	10	TRBJ1-1	ASSLQGAEAF
TRBV5-8	13	TRBJ2-4	ASSLYGTGINIQY
TRBV7-9	10	TRBJ1-1	ASSLGTWEAF
TRBV6-6	11	TRBJ1-1	ASSTEGRPGAF
TRBV6-5	12	TRBJ1-5	ASSSGGINQPQH
TRBV6-6	14	TRBJ2-1	ASSPRERLSYNEQF